This T cell receptor (beta chain) appears in the sequencing data of a study of patients and donors after allogeneic stem cell transplantation. TCRdb redid the calling of the RT-PCR reads with MiXCR, one entry per CDR3 protein. The sample includes approximately 430,000 distinct CDR3 sequences, 16% of them seen just once. This clonotype has more than one count but fewer than ten. Germline V gene data show CDR1 as KGHSH and CDR2 as LQKENI. CDR3 length: 15 amino acids. The V segment lost 3 bases and the J segment 0 bases; nucleotides outside the gene matches: 5. The specimen sequenced was blood, either unsorted or a sorted T cell fraction (not recorded which). The clonotype originates from a human donor who was either an allogeneic HSCT recipient or a stem cell or donor lymphocyte infusion donor (not recorded which). It is not recorded whose cells these are; they may come from a transplant donor. This sequence joins TRBV18 and TRBJ2-7; 7 bases match TRBD2. Here the CDR3 DNA reads TGTGCCAGCTCACCTGGAGCGGGGCTCTCCTACGAGCAGTACTTC. Protein: CASSPGAGLSYEQYF.